The 20 T cell receptor beta chains below were found in one sample sequenced in a study of blood T cell repertoires in COVID-19. Produced via immunoSEQ multiplex PCR; TCRdb's table is partial and in-frame only. Of hundreds of thousands of clones listed, around nine tenths are singletons. The material sequenced was peripheral blood. These receptor sequences come from a man younger than 35 with active or convalescent COVID-19.

This chain joins TRBV30 and TRBJ2-5; D unresolved. The CDR3 has 11 amino acids. The V gene lost 1 base and the J gene lost 9 bases, with 9 bases spanning the gap. Germline V gene data show CDR1 as GTSNPN and CDR2 as SVGIG (reference sequence). This chain's CDR3 is CAWSERLPQYF. CDR3 coding DNA: TGTGCCTGGAGTGAGCGCCTACCCCAGTACTTC.

The V gene is TRBV4-2, the J gene TRBJ1-2; 8 bases line up with TRBD1. J was trimmed by 6 bases and V by 3 bases; bases with no gene match: 12. The CDR3 is 16 amino acids. The germline V gene has CDR1 LGHNA and CDR2 YNFKEQ. CDR3 protein: CASSHPGTGIFHGYTF. CDR3 nucleotides: TGTGCCAGCAGCCACCCCGGGACAGGAATATTCCATGGCTACACCTTC.

This chain uses TRBV18 with TRBJ1-2; 11 bases align to TRBD1. The CDR3 runs 16 residues. Germline lookup yields CDR1 KGHSH and CDR2 LQKENI. V gave up 3 bases and J gave up 7 bases; unmatched junction bases: 10. This CDR3 reads CASSPQSGTGGFGYTF. The CDR3 region has the DNA TGTGCCAGCTCACCTCAGTCCGGGACAGGGGGTTTTGGCTACACCTTC. Filled out from reference TRBV18 and TRBJ1-2, the complete variable domain reads NAGVMQNPRHLVRRRGQEARLRCSPMKGHSHVYWYRQLPEEGLKFMVYLQKENIIDESGMPKERFSAEFPKEGPSILRIQQVVRGDSAAYFCASSPQSGTGGFGYTFGSGTRLTVV.

The rearrangement uses TRBV5-6 and TRBJ2-7; TRBD2 matches at 7 bases. The CDR3 spans 14 residues. J was trimmed by 0 bases and V by 4 bases; bases with no gene match: 4. The germline gives CDR1 SGHDT, CDR2 YYEEEE. As DNA, the CDR3 is TGTGCCAGCAGCCAGGGCGGGAGCTCCTACGAGCAGTACTTC. This translates into CASSQGGSSYEQYF.

In its sample, this clone was seen once. Other DNA sequences in this specimen translate into the identical CDR3. The chain uses TRBV30 and TRBJ1-3; D may be TRBD1 (6 bases). This CDR3 spans 15 amino acids. Trimming pared 2 bases from V and 0 bases from J, leaving 11 bases between. Germline CDR1 reads GTSNPN; CDR2 reads SVGIG (reference sequence). CDR3 sequence (DNA): TGTGCCTGGAGTCCACAGGGAGCCTCTGGAAACACCATATATTTT. Translation gives CAWSPQGASGNTIYF.

V is TRBV19 and J is TRBJ1-5; 7 nucleotides align to TRBD1. From germline, CDR1 is LNHDA and CDR2 SQIVND (reference sequence). This CDR3 is 16 amino acids long. V lost 4 bases and J lost 3; bases outside the gene matches: 9. CDR3 sequence reads: CASSRWATGINQPQHF. In DNA form, the CDR3 reads TGTGCCAGTAGTAGGTGGGCGACAGGGATCAATCAGCCCCAGCATTTT.

V usage is TRBV3-1 (or the pseudogene TRBV3-2) and J usage is TRBJ2-1; 12 nucleotides agree with TRBD2. The CDR3 is 14 residues long. Per germline, CDR1 LGHDT and CDR2 YNNKEL (reference sequence). With 3 bases clipped from V and 6 bases from J, the junction kept 0 bases outside the gene matches. CDR3 sequence: CASSQTSGSNEQFF. The CDR3 region has the DNA TGTGCCAGCAGCCAGACTAGCGGGAGCAATGAGCAGTTCTTC.

The rearrangement joins TRBV9 to TRBJ2-3, with TRBD2 identical over 7 bases. There are 15 residues in the CDR3. After removal of 0 bases from V and 5 bases from J, the junction contained 6 bases not matched to a gene. Germline CDR1 and CDR2: SGDLS and YYNGEE. CDR3 sequence (DNA): TGTGCCAGCAGCGTAGCCGGGCGGGGGATAGATACGCAGTATTTT. Its protein product is CASSVAGRGIDTQYF.

The chain employs TRBV27 and TRBJ1-2, with TRBD1 as a possible D gene (5 bases). The CDR3 covers 14 residues. CDR1 is MNHEY and CDR2 is SMNVEV in the germline V gene (reference sequence). V dropped 7 bases and J dropped 5 bases, with 17 bases sitting between them. The CDR3 spells CASKLWGPEYGYTF. Written as DNA, the CDR3 is TGTGCCAGCAAGTTGTGGGGCCCGGAATATGGCTACACCTTC.

The chain uses TRBV7-9 and TRBJ2-1; 7 positions agree with TRBD2. Trimming cost V 0 bases and J 8 bases; bases outside gene matches: 7. This CDR3 is built from 15 residues. Germline V lookup: CDR1 SEHNR, CDR2 FQNEAQ (reference sequence). The CDR3 protein is CASSLAGGGSYEQFF. The DNA for the CDR3 is TGTGCCAGCAGCTTAGCGGGAGGCGGGAGCTATGAGCAGTTCTTC.

This clone occurred once. This chain joins TRBV28 and TRBJ2-7; D is undetermined. The CDR3 runs 12 residues. Germline V gene sequence: CDR1 MDHEN, CDR2 SYDVKM. Deletions cut 6 bases from V and 2 bases from J, with 8 bases between. CDR3 region: CASSVGPYEQYF. In DNA, the CDR3 is TGTGCCAGCAGCGTTGGGCCCTACGAGCAGTACTTC.

The chain has TRBV7-3 and TRBJ2-1; the match to TRBD1 covers 8 bases. Germline trimming cut 3 bases from V and 4 bases from J; bases unmatched to any gene: 5. Germline V gene lookup returns CDR1 SGHTA and CDR2 FQGTGA. CDR3 length: 15 amino acids. As DNA, the CDR3 is TGTGCCAGCAGCTTCGACAGGGGTCGGTACAATGAGCAGTTCTTC. Amino acid sequence: CASSFDRGRYNEQFF.

The J gene is TRBJ2-3, the V gene TRBV5-1; 10 bases line up with TRBD2. Germline loops: CDR1 SGHRS, CDR2 YFSETQ. This CDR3 spans 21 amino acids. Trimming at V came to 0 bases and at J to 1 base, leaving 17 bases not matched to a gene. CDR3 bases: TGCGCCAGCAGCTTGGGGAAAATAGCGGGGGGAAAAATCGGTCGCACAGATACGCAGTATTTT. Its translation is CASSLGKIAGGKIGRTDTQYF.

The rearrangement uses TRBV7-3 and TRBJ1-2; 7 bases map to TRBD1. Germline CDR1 is SGHTA and CDR2 is FQGTGA. J gave up 4 bases and V 1 base, and 3 bases lay outside the gene matches. This CDR3 has 14 residues. The CDR3 spells CASSLIRDSYGYTF. Here the CDR3 DNA reads TGTGCCAGCAGCTTAATCCGGGACAGCTATGGCTACACCTTC.

J is TRBJ2-1 and V is TRBV6-5, with 9 bases that match TRBD1. J was trimmed by 7 bases and V by 2 bases; bases with no gene match: 3. Germline V gene data show CDR1 as MNHEY and CDR2 as SVGAGI. There are 14 residues in the CDR3. For the CDR3, the DNA is TGTGCCAGCAGTTACGGGACAGGGAGAAATGAGCAGTTCTTC. This gives the protein CASSYGTGRNEQFF.

The CDR3 sequence is CASSLEAAYNYGYTF. The CDR3 DNA follows: TGTGCCAGCAGCTTAGAAGCCGCTTATAACTATGGCTACACCTTC. The chain recombines TRBV11-1 with TRBJ1-2; D ambiguous. Per germline, CDR1 SGHAT and CDR2 FQDESV (reference sequence). Trimming took 1 base from V and 1 from J, leaving 10 bases between them. The CDR3 is 15 amino acids.

The genes are TRBV9 and TRBJ2-1, with a tentative D call TRBD2 (6 bases). In germline, CDR1 is SGDLS, CDR2 YYNGEE. Trimming pared 0 bases from V and 9 bases from J, leaving 13 bases between. This CDR3 spans 14 amino acids. CDR3 sequence reads: CASSVAGARGEQFF. The CDR3 bases are TGTGCCAGCAGCGTAGCGGGAGCACGGGGTGAGCAGTTCTTC.

The V and J genes are TRBV29-1 and TRBJ1-2; 7 nucleotides agree with TRBD1. Germline values: CDR1 SQVTM, CDR2 ANQGSEA. V trimming: 3 bases; J trimming: 6 bases; junction bases outside the gene matches: 1. CDR3 length: 11 residues. CDR3 residues: CSVDRGNGYTF. The CDR3 DNA reads TGCAGCGTTGACAGGGGGAATGGCTACACCTTC.

This clone was recorded a few times. The J gene is TRBJ2-1, the V gene TRBV7-3; D might be TRBD1 (7 bases). CDR1 and CDR2 (germline): SGHTA, FQGTGA. The CDR3 is 16 residues long. V dropped 5 bases and J dropped 9 bases, with 23 bases sitting between them. The CDR3 nucleotides are TGTGCCAGCAGCCCAAATCAGGGGGGCGGAGGGGGTGAGCAGTTCTTC. This translates into CASSPNQGGGGGEQFF. The full variable domain, with the rest looked up from reference TRBV7-3 and TRBJ2-1, is GAGVSQTPSNKVTEKGKYVELRCDPISGHTALYWYRQSLGQGPEFLIYFQGTGAADDSGLPNDRFFAVRPEGSVSTLKIQRTERGDSAVYLCASSPNQGGGGGEQFFGPGTRLTVL.

The chain uses TRBV6-5 and TRBJ2-1; the match to TRBD2 covers 8 bases. V gave up 0 bases and J gave up 9 bases; unmatched junction bases: 10. CDR1 is MNHEY and CDR2 is SVGAGI in the germline V gene. CDR3 size: 16 residues. The CDR3 coding sequence is TGTGCCAGCAGTTACTCTTTTAGCGGGAACGCTGGTGAGCAGTTCTTC. Translating it yields CASSYSFSGNAGEQFF.